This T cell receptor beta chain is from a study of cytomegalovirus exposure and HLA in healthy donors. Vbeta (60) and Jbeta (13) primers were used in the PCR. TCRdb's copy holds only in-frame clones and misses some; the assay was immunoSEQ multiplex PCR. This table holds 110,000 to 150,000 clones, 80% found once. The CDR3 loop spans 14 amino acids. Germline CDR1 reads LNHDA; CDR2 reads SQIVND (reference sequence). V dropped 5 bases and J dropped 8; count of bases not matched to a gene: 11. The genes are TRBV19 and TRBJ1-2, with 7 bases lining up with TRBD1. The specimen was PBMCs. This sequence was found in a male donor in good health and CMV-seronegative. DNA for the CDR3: TGTGCCAGTAGTGACTTCGACAGGGTTTACGGCTACACCTTC. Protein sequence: CASSDFDRVYGYTF.